This paragraph reports one TCR beta chain. The antigen is unknown. The PCR contained 60 Vbeta and 13 Jbeta primers. The assay was immunoSEQ multiplex PCR, and TCRdb's table has in-frame clones only and misses some. Of under 75,000 clones in the sample, around 70% were seen once. Germline CDR1 is LGHNT and CDR2 is FRNRAP. Trimming removed 1 base at V and 2 bases at J, with 13 bases between. This CDR3 is 16 amino acids long. The sample originates from a study of cytomegalovirus exposure and HLA in healthy donors. Study observations and caveats: A later analysis found common viral pathogens apparently linked to several of the most significant clusters.

The rearrangement joins TRBV12-5 to TRBJ2-3, with D possibly TRBD2 on 5 matching bases. The sequencing sample was made of PBMCs. This clonotype originated in a human donor in good health. In nucleotides, the CDR3 is TGTGCTAGTGGTTTGGGCTCAGCCGGGGTCACAGATACGCAGTATTTT. Encoded protein: CASGLGSAGVTDTQYF.